The rows below give T cell receptor beta chains drawn from one sample of a study of cytomegalovirus exposure and HLA in healthy donors. TCRdb keeps only in-frame clones here, not all; method: immunoSEQ multiplex PCR. The sample gives 100,000 to 150,000 clones, 60% to 85% of which show up once; 1.5% to 2% is in the top ten. Sequenced material: PBMCs. The receptors were gathered from a female donor in good health and CMV-seropositive. The CDR3 runs from the conserved cysteine through the conserved F or W. A D gene is named only where the DNA matches it firmly. Clone size, where shown, is once, few, many, or a class for clones that have expanded.

>-|TRBJ1-1|few|TRBV30
CAWSPRNSEAFF
TGTGCCTGGAGTCCGCGGAATTCTGAAGCTTTCTTT
>-|TRBJ2-7|-|TRBV27
CASSLWNWGPTYEQYF
TGTGCCAGCAGTTTATGGAATTGGGGGCCAACCTACGAGCAGTACTTC
>-|TRBJ2-5|-|TRBV19
CASSGGTRRETQYF
TGTGCCAGTAGTGGGGGGACGCGACGAGAGACCCAGTACTTC
>TRBD2|TRBJ2-5|few|TRBV6-1
CASSLLTSGEETQYF
TGTGCCAGCAGCCTCTTGACTAGCGGGGAAGAGACCCAGTACTTC
>-|TRBJ2-7|-|TRBV7-3
CASSPQGGAGAGEQYF
TGTGCCAGCAGCCCACAAGGGGGGGCGGGGGCAGGCGAGCAGTACTTC
>-|TRBJ2-1|few|TRBV19
CASSAPPGGRHNEQFF
TGTGCCAGTAGTGCCCCCCCGGGGGGCCGACACAATGAGCAGTTCTTC
>TRBD2|TRBJ2-7|-|TRBV7-9
CASSLAGGVGQYF
TGTGCCAGCAGTCTAGCGGGAGGCGTAGGGCAGTACTTC
>TRBD2|TRBJ2-7|-|TRBV10-2
CASRPTSGRTVQYF
TGCGCCAGCAGGCCGACTAGCGGGAGAACGGTGCAGTACTTC
>TRBD1|TRBJ1-4|-|TRBV30
CAWSVSGQGSEKLFF
TGTGCCTGGAGTGTATCGGGACAGGGGAGTGAAAAACTGTTTTTT
>-|TRBJ2-2|-|TRBV5-4
CASSLDQGRGELFF
TGTGCCAGCAGCTTGGACCAGGGTCGGGGGGAGCTGTTTTTT
>-|TRBJ2-2|-|TRBV4-1
CASSQVIGELFF
TGCGCCAGCAGCCAAGTCATCGGGGAGCTGTTTTTT
>-|TRBJ2-1|-|TRBV9
CASSVGGYEQFF
TGTGCCAGCAGCGTAGGAGGATATGAGCAGTTCTTC
>TRBD2|TRBJ2-7|few|TRBV12-5
CASVGGGRNEQYF
TGTGCTAGCGTAGGCGGGGGACGGAACGAGCAGTACTTC
>TRBD1|TRBJ1-1|-|TRBV6-5
CASRAGGQGDTEAFF
TGTGCCAGCCGAGCCGGGGGACAGGGGGACACTGAAGCTTTCTTT
>-|TRBJ1-2|-|TRBV11-2
CASSLDRDTYTF
TGTGCCAGCAGCTTAGACCGGGACACCTACACCTTC
>TRBD1|TRBJ1-1|-|TRBV2
CASVQGLNTEAFF
TGTGCCAGCGTACAGGGGTTGAACACTGAAGCTTTCTTT
>-|TRBJ1-5|-|TRBV10-3
CAISDSRGEPQHF
TGTGCCATCAGTGATAGCAGGGGCGAGCCCCAGCATTTT
>TRBD1|TRBJ2-7|-|TRBV7-9
CASSPTDRSSYEQYF
TGTGCCAGCAGTCCAACGGACAGGAGCTCCTACGAGCAGTACTTC
>-|TRBJ2-5|few|TRBV19
CASSMFPGKETQYF
TGTGCCAGTAGTATGTTCCCGGGGAAGGAGACCCAGTACTTC
>-|TRBJ1-1|-|TRBV6-1
CASSTRGNTEAFF
TGTGCCAGCAGTACCAGGGGTAACACTGAAGCTTTCTTT
>-|TRBJ1-2|-|TRBV10-3
CAISGTTEGYTF
TGTGCCATCAGCGGGACTACCGAGGGCTACACCTTC
>-|TRBJ1-1|-|TRBV6-1
CASSMGPNTEAFF
TGTGCCAGCAGTATGGGGCCGAACACTGAAGCTTTCTTT
>-|TRBJ2-5|-|TRBV11-2
CASSLVRGLETQYF
TGTGCCAGCAGCTTAGTCCGGGGTTTGGAGACCCAGTACTTC
>-|TRBJ1-5|-|TRBV19
CASSILADSNQPQHF
TGTGCCAGTAGTATCTTAGCGGATAGCAATCAGCCCCAGCATTTT
>TRBD1|TRBJ2-7|-|TRBV7-9
CASSSLGTGWREQYF
TGTGCCAGCAGCTCCTTGGGGACAGGGTGGAGGGAGCAGTACTTC
>TRBD2|TRBJ2-1|-|TRBV2
CASTAGTSGGLEQFF
TGTGCCAGCACGGCGGGAACTAGCGGGGGCCTCGAGCAGTTCTTC
>-|TRBJ2-3|-|TRBV18
CASSPSGRTDTQYF
TGTGCCAGCTCACCTTCAGGCCGCACAGATACGCAGTATTTT
>-|TRBJ2-5|-|TRBV7-2
CASSLGSREQETQYF
TGTGCCAGCAGCTTAGGATCACGGGAACAAGAGACCCAGTACTTC
>TRBD1|TRBJ1-2|-|TRBV7-9
CASSNRDRAHYGYTF
TGTGCCAGCAGCAACCGGGACAGGGCGCACTATGGCTACACCTTC
>-|TRBJ2-7|-|TRBV7-9
CASSSLGFLSYEQYF
TGTGCCAGCAGCTCCCTAGGTTTTCTCTCTTACGAGCAGTACTTC
>-|TRBJ2-3|-|TRBV7-9
CASSAGGQGRTDTQYF
TGTGCCAGCAGCGCGGGGGGACAGGGACGGACAGATACGCAGTATTTT
>-|TRBJ2-2|-|TRBV5-1
CASSLAAAGELFF
TGCGCCAGCAGCTTGGCGGCGGCCGGGGAGCTGTTTTTT
>-|TRBJ1-4|-|TRBV30
CAWEKTGFYGKLFF
TGTGCCTGGGAAAAAACAGGGTTCTATGGAAAACTGTTTTTT
>TRBD2|TRBJ2-5|-|TRBV7-2
CASSLGGGAQETQYF
TGTGCCAGCAGCCTCGGGGGGGGTGCTCAAGAGACCCAGTACTTC
>TRBD1|TRBJ2-5|-|TRBV5-6
CASSLQQGAWETQYF
TGTGCCAGCAGCTTGCAACAGGGGGCCTGGGAGACCCAGTACTTC
>TRBD2|TRBJ2-3|-|TRBV7-9
CASSSRVSGSPADTQYF
TGTGCCAGCAGTTCCCGAGTGAGCGGGAGTCCGGCAGATACGCAGTATTTT
>TRBD1|TRBJ1-5|few|TRBV6-5
CASRRTGGASQPQHF
TGTGCCAGCCGCCGGACAGGGGGCGCGAGTCAGCCCCAGCATTTT
>TRBD2|TRBJ2-1|-|TRBV5-1
CASSLVAGGLSDEQFF
TGCGCCAGCAGCTTGGTAGCGGGAGGCCTTAGCGATGAGCAGTTCTTC
>-|TRBJ1-4|-|TRBV5-1
CASSPPGRAGRLFF
TGCGCCAGCAGCCCACCTGGCAGGGCGGGGAGACTGTTTTTT
>-|TRBJ2-3|-|TRBV10-2
CASRSWTSGDTDTQYF
TGCGCCAGCAGAAGTTGGACCAGCGGAGACACAGATACGCAGTATTTT
>-|TRBJ2-2|-|TRBV10-2
CASREQGVNTGELFF
TGCGCCAGCAGGGAACAGGGTGTCAACACCGGGGAGCTGTTTTTT
>TRBD1|TRBJ1-1|-|TRBV7-9
CASSLRGPTNTEAFF
TGTGCCAGCAGCTTGAGGGGGCCGACCAACACTGAAGCTTTCTTT
>TRBD1|TRBJ1-1|-|TRBV6-5
CASRETGVNTEAFF
TGTGCCAGCAGAGAGACAGGGGTGAACACTGAAGCTTTCTTT
>-|TRBJ1-6|-|TRBV7-9
CASSFGPGNSPLHF
TGTGCCAGCAGCTTTGGACCGGGGAATTCACCCCTCCACTTT
>-|TRBJ1-1|-|TRBV2
CATGRRDQAFF
TGTGCCACGGGTAGACGTGATCAAGCTTTCTTT
>TRBD2|TRBJ2-2|-|TRBV7-3
CASSLTSGVAGELFF
TGTGCCAGCAGCTTAACTAGCGGGGTTGCCGGGGAGCTGTTTTTT
>-|TRBJ1-2|-|TRBV7-2
CASSRDEGGGYTF
TGTGCCAGCAGCAGAGACGAGGGAGGGGGCTACACCTTC
>TRBD1|TRBJ1-2|-|TRBV6-5
CASSYAGGDYGYTF
TGCGCCAGCAGTTACGCAGGGGGCGACTATGGCTACACCTTC
>TRBD1|TRBJ2-7|few|TRBV30
CAWDAGTAYEQYF
TGTGCCTGGGACGCAGGGACAGCCTACGAGCAGTACTTC
>TRBD2|TRBJ2-7|few|TRBV6-6
CASRPSGSTPEQYF
TGTGCCAGCAGACCTAGCGGATCCACGCCCGAGCAGTACTTC
>TRBD2|TRBJ2-7|-|TRBV5-1
CASGTSGVYEQYF
TGCGCCAGCGGAACTAGCGGGGTATACGAGCAGTACTTC
>TRBD1|TRBJ1-2|-|TRBV19
CASSTGQGGVYGYTF
TGTGCCAGTAGTACCGGACAGGGGGGCGTCTATGGCTACACCTTC
>TRBD1|TRBJ2-2|once|TRBV6-6
CASSPPDRPYELFF
TGTGCCAGCAGTCCGCCGGACAGGCCATACGAGCTGTTTTTT
>TRBD2|TRBJ2-1|-|TRBV6-5
CASSLGTSVYNEQFF
TGTGCCAGCAGCCTCGGGACTAGCGTGTACAATGAGCAGTTCTTC
>-|TRBJ2-7|-|TRBV19
CASSIKGQGSYEQYF
TGTGCCAGTAGTATTAAGGGTCAGGGGTCCTACGAGCAGTACTTC
>TRBD1|TRBJ2-6|few|TRBV19
CASYRGSGANVLTF
TGTGCCTCTTACAGGGGGTCGGGGGCCAACGTCCTGACTTTC
>TRBD2|TRBJ2-1|-|TRBV7-2
CASRDSGGAYNEQFF
TGTGCCAGCAGGGATAGCGGGGGGGCCTACAATGAGCAGTTCTTC
>TRBD1|TRBJ2-5|once|TRBV7-8
CASSLLGTARETQYF
TGTGCCAGCAGCTTACTTGGGACAGCGAGAGAGACCCAGTACTTC
>TRBD2|TRBJ2-7|-|TRBV7-3
CASSLSGASGGFEQYF
TGTGCCAGCAGCTTGTCCGGGGCTAGCGGGGGGTTCGAGCAGTACTTC
>-|TRBJ2-7|-|TRBV18
CASSTAGNSGYEQYF
TGTGCCAGCTCGACTGCGGGTAATAGCGGCTACGAGCAGTACTTC